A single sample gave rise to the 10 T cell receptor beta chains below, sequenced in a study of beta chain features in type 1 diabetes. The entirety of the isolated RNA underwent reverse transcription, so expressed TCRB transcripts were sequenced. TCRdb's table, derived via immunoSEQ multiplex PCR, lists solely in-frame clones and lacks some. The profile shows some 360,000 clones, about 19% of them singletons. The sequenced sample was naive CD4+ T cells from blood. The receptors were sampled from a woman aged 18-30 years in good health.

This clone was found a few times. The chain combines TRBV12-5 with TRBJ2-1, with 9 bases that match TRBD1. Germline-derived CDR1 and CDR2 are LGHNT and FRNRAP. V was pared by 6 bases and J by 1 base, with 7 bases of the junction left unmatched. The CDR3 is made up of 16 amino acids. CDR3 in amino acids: CASGRNRGLSYNEQFF. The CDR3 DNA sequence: TGTGCTAGTGGACGAAACAGGGGGCTTTCCTACAATGAGCAGTTCTTC.

The CDR3 here is CSAARSGEQYF. CDR3 DNA: TGCAGTGCCGCGAGATCAGGCGAGCAGTACTTC. V usage is TRBV20-1 and J usage is TRBJ2-7, with no clear D. Germline lookup yields CDR1 DFQATT and CDR2 SNEGSKA (reference sequence). The CDR3 loop spans 11 amino acids. V was clipped by 6 bases and J by 6 bases, with 12 bases between them.

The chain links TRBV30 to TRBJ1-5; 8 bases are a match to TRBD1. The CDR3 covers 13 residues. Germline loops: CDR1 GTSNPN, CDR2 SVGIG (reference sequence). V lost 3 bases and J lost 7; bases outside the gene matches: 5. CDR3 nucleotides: TGTGCCTGGAGCGGACAGGGCCAACAGCCCCAGCATTTT. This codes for CAWSGQGQQPQHF.

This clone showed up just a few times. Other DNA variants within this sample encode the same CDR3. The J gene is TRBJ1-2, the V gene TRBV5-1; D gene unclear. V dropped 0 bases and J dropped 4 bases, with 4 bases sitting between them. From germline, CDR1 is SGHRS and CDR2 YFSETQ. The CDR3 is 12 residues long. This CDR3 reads CASSLGGYGYTF. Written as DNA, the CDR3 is TGCGCCAGCAGCTTGGGAGGCTATGGCTACACCTTC.

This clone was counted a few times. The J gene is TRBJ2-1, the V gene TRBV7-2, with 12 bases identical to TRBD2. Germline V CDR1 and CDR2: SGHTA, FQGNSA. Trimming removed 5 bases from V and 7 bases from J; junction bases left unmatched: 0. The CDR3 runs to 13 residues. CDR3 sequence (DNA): TGTGCCAGCAGCGGGACTAGCGGGAATGAGCAGTTCTTC. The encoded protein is CASSGTSGNEQFF.

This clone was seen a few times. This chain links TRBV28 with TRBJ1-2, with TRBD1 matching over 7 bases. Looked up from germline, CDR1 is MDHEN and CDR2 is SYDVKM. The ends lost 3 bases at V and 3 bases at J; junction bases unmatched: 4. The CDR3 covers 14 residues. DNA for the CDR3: TGTGCCAGCAGTTTCCCCGACAGGGACTATGGCTACACCTTC. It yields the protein CASSFPDRDYGYTF.

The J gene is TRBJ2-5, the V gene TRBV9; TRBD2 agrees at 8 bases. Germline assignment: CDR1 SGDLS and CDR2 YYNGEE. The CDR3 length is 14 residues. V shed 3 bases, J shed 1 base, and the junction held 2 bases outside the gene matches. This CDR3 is CASSDTSGQETQYF. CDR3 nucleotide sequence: TGTGCCAGCAGCGATACTAGCGGCCAAGAGACCCAGTACTTC.

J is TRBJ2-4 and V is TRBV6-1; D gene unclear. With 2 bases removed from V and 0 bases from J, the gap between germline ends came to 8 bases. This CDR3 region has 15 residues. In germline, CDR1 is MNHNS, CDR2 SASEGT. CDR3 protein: CASSEPGLAKNIQYF. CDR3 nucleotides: TGTGCCAGCAGTGAACCAGGCCTAGCCAAAAACATTCAGTACTTC.

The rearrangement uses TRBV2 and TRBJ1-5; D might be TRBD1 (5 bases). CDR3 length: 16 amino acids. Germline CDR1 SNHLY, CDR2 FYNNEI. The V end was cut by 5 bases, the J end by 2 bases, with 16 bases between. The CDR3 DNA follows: TGTGCCAGCAGTCCCAACTCAGGGATTCGCAATCAGCCCCAGCATTTT. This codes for CASSPNSGIRNQPQHF.

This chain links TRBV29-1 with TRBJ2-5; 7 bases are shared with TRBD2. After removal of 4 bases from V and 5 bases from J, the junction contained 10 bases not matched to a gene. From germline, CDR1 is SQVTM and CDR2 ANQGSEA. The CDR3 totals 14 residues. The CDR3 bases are TGCAGCGTTGTGGTGCTGAACGGGGGGGAGACCCAGTACTTC. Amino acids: CSVVVLNGGETQYF.